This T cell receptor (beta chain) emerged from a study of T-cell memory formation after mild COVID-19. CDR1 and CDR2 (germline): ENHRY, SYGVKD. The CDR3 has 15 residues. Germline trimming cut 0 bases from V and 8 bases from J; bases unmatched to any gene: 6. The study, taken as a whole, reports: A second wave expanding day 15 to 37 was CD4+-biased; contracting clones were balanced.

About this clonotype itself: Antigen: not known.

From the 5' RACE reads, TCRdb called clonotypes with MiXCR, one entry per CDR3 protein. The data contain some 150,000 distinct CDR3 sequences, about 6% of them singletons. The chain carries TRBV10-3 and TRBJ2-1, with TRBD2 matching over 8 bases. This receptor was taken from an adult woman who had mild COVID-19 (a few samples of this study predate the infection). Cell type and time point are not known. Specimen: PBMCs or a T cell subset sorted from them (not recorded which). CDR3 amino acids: CAISESEGLGHEQFF. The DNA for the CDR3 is TGTGCCATCAGTGAGTCGGAGGGACTAGGCCATGAGCAGTTCTTC.